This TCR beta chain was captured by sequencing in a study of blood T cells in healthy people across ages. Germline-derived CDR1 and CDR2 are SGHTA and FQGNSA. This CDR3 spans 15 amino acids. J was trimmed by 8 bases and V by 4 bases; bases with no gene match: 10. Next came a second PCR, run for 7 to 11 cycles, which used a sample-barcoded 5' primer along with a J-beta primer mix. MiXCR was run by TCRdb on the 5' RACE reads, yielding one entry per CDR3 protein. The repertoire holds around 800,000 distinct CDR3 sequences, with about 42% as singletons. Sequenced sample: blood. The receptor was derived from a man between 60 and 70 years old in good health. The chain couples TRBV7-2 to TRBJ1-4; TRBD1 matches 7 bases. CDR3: CASSSRQGAEEKLFF. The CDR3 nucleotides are TGTGCCAGCAGCTCCCGACAGGGCGCCGAGGAAAAACTGTTTTTT.